This T cell receptor (beta chain) appears in the sequencing data of a study of T cells in women clearing cervical HPV infection. Study details: Control women cleared a single incident HPV16 infection within 12 months.

Some clones are missing from TCRdb's copy, which holds only in-frame ones; the method was immunoSEQ multiplex PCR. Its listing shows some 41,000 clones. The V gene's germline CDR1 is MNHNS and CDR2 SASEGT. This CDR3 has 15 residues. With regard to this clone: Coverage ceases 3 residues before the CDR3 finishes, and the germline J gene fills in the end.

The sample consisted of blood buffy coat. The sequence was collected from a woman aged 18 to 69 with a cervical HPV16 infection that either progressed to CIN3+ or cleared (not recorded which). J is TRBJ1-2 and V is TRBV6-1; 8 bases are shared with TRBD1. The CDR3 is CASSVPRTGLDDYTF. Partial CDR3 DNA: TGTGCCAGCAGTGTGCCCCGGACAGGGCTGGATGAC.